Listed here are 21 T cell receptor beta chains from one sample, sequenced in a study of identical twins. MiXCR, run by TCRdb on the 5' RACE reads, gives a single entry per CDR3 protein. The sample carries 540,000 or so distinct CDR3 sequences, about 22% recorded once. In addition, the sample was reused for a study of yellow fever vaccine responses in identical twins.

Sequencing was carried out using CD4+ T cells sorted from blood. Every receptor here comes from a woman under 30 in good health.

The V and J genes are TRBV7-8 and TRBJ2-3; possible D gene TRBD1, 5 bases. The CDR3 contains 16 residues. Trimming took off 5 bases at V and 6 bases at J, with 21 bases between the two ends. The germline CDR1 and CDR2 sequences are SGHVS and FQNEAQ. CDR3 protein: CASSPTVRRAADTQYF. CDR3 nucleotides: TGTGCCAGCAGCCCGACAGTAAGACGAGCAGCCGATACGCAGTATTTT. Together with reference TRBV7-8 and TRBJ2-3, the CDR3 gives the full variable domain: GAGVSQSPRYKVAKRGQDVALRCDPISGHVSLFWYQQALGQGPEFLTYFQNEAQLDKSGLPSDRFFAERPEGSVSTLKIQRTQQEDSAVYLCASSPTVRRAADTQYFGPGTRLTVL.

CDR3 amino acids: CASSLVGGGEAFF. CDR3 sequence (DNA): TGCGCCAGCAGCTTGGTGGGCGGGGGTGAAGCTTTCTTT. V gene TRBV5-1 combines with J gene TRBJ1-1; a possible D gene is TRBD1 (5 bases). The germline gives CDR1 SGHRS, CDR2 YFSETQ. This CDR3 comprises 13 residues. V was clipped by 0 bases and J by 7 bases, with 10 bases between them.

This clonotype was seen a handful of times. This chain links TRBV5-1 with TRBJ2-5; a possible D gene is TRBD1 (6 bases). Trimming took 4 bases from V and 5 from J, leaving 15 bases between them. Germline V lookup: CDR1 SGHRS, CDR2 YFSETQ. The CDR3 extends over 14 amino acids. The CDR3 is CASSMIRGFETQYF. CDR3 coding DNA: TGCGCCAGCAGCATGATCAGGGGATTCGAGACCCAGTACTTC.

There are a few counts of this clonotype. This sequence joins TRBV11-2 and TRBJ1-1, with unresolved D. This CDR3 spans 17 amino acids. The V and J ends lost 0 bases and 1 base respectively, with 15 bases between them. CDR1 SGHAT and CDR2 FQNNGV come from the germline V gene. This CDR3 is CASSLEAQWGTNTEAFF. The CDR3 region has the DNA TGTGCCAGCAGCTTAGAGGCTCAATGGGGAACGAACACTGAAGCTTTCTTT. Full variable domain (outside the CDR3, taken from reference TRBV11-2 and TRBJ1-1): EAGVAQSPRYKIIEKRQSVAFWCNPISGHATLYWYQQILGQGPKLLIQFQNNGVVDDSQLPKDRFSAERLKGVDSTLKIQPAKLEDSAVYLCASSLEAQWGTNTEAFFGQGTRLTVV.

This clonotype was counted between two and nine times. The rearrangement links TRBV12-3 or TRBV12-4 to TRBJ2-1; TRBD1 aligns across 7 bases. V lost 5 bases and J lost 2; bases outside the gene matches: 6. This CDR3 is 15 amino acids long. The CDR3 bases are TGTGCCAGCAGTGGGGGACAGACTACCTACAATGAGCAGTTCTTC. Translating gives CASSGGQTTYNEQFF.

The V and J genes are TRBV10-3 and TRBJ2-1; 10 nucleotides align to TRBD2. The V and J ends lost 3 bases and 5 bases, in that order; junction bases with no gene match: 4. The CDR3 spans 15 residues. The germline V gene has CDR1 ENHRY and CDR2 SYGVKD. CDR3 region: CAISDPSGSHNEQFF. The CDR3 coding sequence is TGTGCCATCAGTGACCCTAGCGGGAGTCACAATGAGCAGTTCTTC.

The chain links TRBV6-2 or TRBV6-3 to TRBJ1-6; 7 bases are shared with TRBD1. CDR3 length: 15 amino acids. In germline, CDR1 is MNHEY, CDR2 SVGEGT. With V trimmed by 6 bases and J by 7 bases, 9 bases remained unmatched. The CDR3 sequence is CASSRQGRGNSPLHF. CDR3 nucleotides: TGTGCCAGCAGCAGACAGGGTAGGGGGAATTCACCCCTCCACTTT.

This clonotype was observed a handful of times. The V and J genes are TRBV14 and TRBJ2-7; no clear D. From germline, CDR1 is SGHDN and CDR2 FVKESK. The CDR3 is 15 residues long. Deletions cut 0 bases from V and 5 bases from J, with 14 bases between. DNA for the CDR3: TGTGCCAGCAGCCAAGATCCTATAGGGTCCCACGAGCAGTACTTC. Translating it yields CASSQDPIGSHEQYF.

The gene calls are TRBV20-1 and TRBJ1-5, with D possibly being TRBD1 (6 bases). V was shortened by 3 bases and J by 7 bases, with 13 bases between the two germline ends. Germline CDR1 and CDR2: DFQATT and SNEGSKA (reference sequence). This CDR3 comprises 13 residues. CDR3 region: CSASRGLAQPQHF. CDR3 sequence (DNA): TGCAGTGCTAGCAGGGGATTAGCCCAGCCCCAGCATTTT.

V is TRBV12-3 or TRBV12-4 and J is TRBJ2-2, with TRBD1 matching 7 bases. V was pared by 3 bases and J by 6 bases, with 4 bases of the junction left unmatched. The CDR3 totals 14 residues. The CDR3 DNA sequence: TGTGCCAGCAGTTTGGTAGGGGGCCCCGGGGAGCTGTTTTTT. Residues: CASSLVGGPGELFF.

CDR3 amino acids: CASSQWGKKAFF. For the CDR3, the DNA is TGTGCCAGCAGCCAATGGGGCAAAAAAGCTTTCTTT. The chain recombines TRBV3-1 with TRBJ1-1; TRBD1 might be the D (5 bases). The germline V gene encodes CDR1 LGHDT and CDR2 YNNKEL (reference sequence). CDR3 size: 12 residues. V was cut by 2 bases and J by 9 bases, with 10 bases left in between.

V gene TRBV2 combines with J gene TRBJ2-5; no definite D call. The CDR3 length is 15 residues. Trimming left V 3 bases short and J 5 bases short, with 16 bases between. Germline lookup yields CDR1 SNHLY and CDR2 FYNNEI. CDR3 coding DNA: TGTGCCAGCAGTGACGCCGGAGCTGGCCGTGAGACCCAGTACTTC. This translates into CASSDAGAGRETQYF. Together with reference TRBV2 and TRBJ2-5, the CDR3 gives the full variable domain: EPEVTQTPSHQVTQMGQEVILRCVPISNHLYFYWYRQILGQKVEFLVSFYNNEISEKSEIFDDQFSVERPDGSNFTLKIRSTKLEDSAMYFCASSDAGAGRETQYFGPGTRLLVL.

This clonotype was detected a few times. The chain recombines TRBV5-6 with TRBJ2-3, with 8 bases matching TRBD2. Germline V lookup: CDR1 SGHDT, CDR2 YYEEEE. Trimming removed 2 bases from V and 3 bases from J; junction bases left unmatched: 11. This CDR3 region has 17 residues. CDR3: CASSFAPAGAGTDTQYF. CDR3 sequence (DNA): TGTGCCAGCAGCTTTGCCCCAGCGGGAGCGGGGACAGATACGCAGTATTTT.

The chain has TRBV5-5 and TRBJ1-4; no clear D gene. The V and J ends lost 9 bases and 8 bases respectively, with 17 bases between them. CDR1 SGHKS and CDR2 YYEKEE come from the germline V gene (reference sequence). This CDR3 comprises 13 residues. CDR3 coding DNA: TGTGCCACAGGTGTGCTGATTGGGGAAAAACTGTTTTTT. The encoded protein is CATGVLIGEKLFF.

The V call is TRBV5-1, the J call TRBJ2-2; 8 bases map to TRBD2. Trimming removed 3 bases from V and 6 bases from J; junction bases left unmatched: 10. This CDR3 comprises 16 residues. Germline assignment: CDR1 SGHRS and CDR2 YFSETQ. DNA of the CDR3: TGCGCCAGCAGCTCACCGGGACTAGTCTTCGCCGGGGAGCTGTTTTTT. It specifies CASSSPGLVFAGELFF.

Only a few counts were recorded for this clonotype. The chain combines TRBV5-1 with TRBJ2-5, with 11 bases aligning to TRBD2. The CDR3 spans 16 residues. Germline V gives CDR1 SGHRS, CDR2 YFSETQ. V shed 5 bases and J 5 bases; nucleotides not matched to a gene: 11. The CDR3 DNA sequence: TGCGCCAGCAGAATCAGCGTAGCGGGGGGGCTTGAGACCCAGTACTTC. Its translation: CASRISVAGGLETQYF.

The V and J genes are TRBV10-2 and TRBJ2-5, with TRBD2 as a possible D gene (6 bases). This CDR3 has 14 amino acids. CDR1 is WSHSY and CDR2 is SAAADI in the germline V gene. V lost 2 bases and J lost 4, with 11 bases in between. The DNA for the CDR3 is TGCGCCAGCAGTGAGGGGAGGACGAGAGAGACCCAGTACTTC. Its protein is CASSEGRTRETQYF.

Only a few counts were recorded for this clonotype. The chain carries TRBV2 and TRBJ1-2, with D maybe TRBD1 (5 bases). CDR1 and CDR2 (germline): SNHLY, FYNNEI. Trimming cost V 6 bases and J 7 bases, with 18 bases left between them. This CDR3 has 14 amino acids. CDR3 protein: CASSEQTGIGGYTF. The CDR3 region has the DNA TGTGCCAGCAGCGAACAAACAGGAATAGGTGGCTACACCTTC.

In its sample, this clonotype was seen a few times. The genes are TRBV11-2 and TRBJ2-3; D gene ambiguous. Germline loops: CDR1 SGHAT, CDR2 FQNNGV. The V end lost 5 bases, the J end lost 5 bases, and 17 bases lay between the germline ends. This CDR3 region has 15 residues. The CDR3 bases are TGTGCCAGCAGCCCCCTTTTCGATCGGGTAGATACGCAGTATTTT. As protein: CASSPLFDRVDTQYF. The variable domain in full, with the rest retrieved from reference TRBV11-2 and TRBJ2-3, is EAGVAQSPRYKIIEKRQSVAFWCNPISGHATLYWYQQILGQGPKLLIQFQNNGVVDDSQLPKDRFSAERLKGVDSTLKIQPAKLEDSAVYLCASSPLFDRVDTQYFGPGTRLTVL.

DNA of the CDR3: TGTGCCAGCAGCACACGGACCGATCATGAAGCTTTCTTT. Translating it yields CASSTRTDHEAFF. The chain joins TRBV11-2 to TRBJ1-1; no clear D. There are 13 residues in the CDR3. Germline V gene sequence: CDR1 SGHAT, CDR2 FQNNGV. The V end lost 5 bases, the J end lost 7 bases, and 14 bases lay between the germline ends. The full variable domain, with the rest looked up from reference TRBV11-2 and TRBJ1-1, is EAGVAQSPRYKIIEKRQSVAFWCNPISGHATLYWYQQILGQGPKLLIQFQNNGVVDDSQLPKDRFSAERLKGVDSTLKIQPAKLEDSAVYLCASSTRTDHEAFFGQGTRLTVV.

The V call is TRBV4-1, the J call TRBJ2-1; D is undetermined. The CDR3 consists of 16 residues. V lost 2 bases and J 5 bases, leaving 16 bases between the germline ends. Germline loops: CDR1 MGHRA, CDR2 YSYEKL. This CDR3 is CASSQLGQVRNNEQFF. CDR3 coding DNA: TGCGCCAGCAGCCAACTTGGGCAGGTTAGAAACAATGAGCAGTTCTTC.